Each of the 29 T cell receptor beta chains below was sequenced from the same sample in a study of T-cell memory formation after mild COVID-19. Via MiXCR, TCRdb re-called the 5' RACE reads, giving one row per CDR3 protein. This sample has under 50,000 distinct CDR3 sequences, with less than 35% found just once. Input material: PBMCs or a T cell subset sorted from them (not recorded which). Every receptor here comes from a man aged 18 to 35 who had mild COVID-19 (a few samples of this study predate the infection). Cell type and time point are not known.

The rearrangement joins TRBV7-2 to TRBJ2-1, with D perhaps matching TRBD1 or TRBD2 (5 bases each). Trimming shortened V by 2 bases and J by 8 bases, and 16 bases separated the two germline ends. Looked up from germline, CDR1 is SGHTA and CDR2 is FQGNSA. This CDR3 is built from 15 residues. The CDR3 is CASSLPPGHGDEQFF. Here the CDR3 DNA reads TGTGCCAGCAGCTTACCGCCCGGACACGGGGATGAGCAGTTCTTC.

This rearrangement joins TRBV12-3 or TRBV12-4 to TRBJ1-5; no clear D gene. The CDR3 runs to 13 residues. Trimming pared 1 base from V and 4 bases from J, leaving 5 bases between. As DNA, the CDR3 is TGTGCCAGCAGTTTAGACGGGAATCAGCCCCAGCATTTT. This translates into CASSLDGNQPQHF.

Comment on this clonotype: Because it lacks the conserved phenylalanine or tryptophan at the end, this CDR3 is likely a read error. The chain joins TRBV4-2 to TRBJ2-2; tentatively, D is TRBD1 (6 bases). Looked up from germline, CDR1 is LGHNA and CDR2 is YNFKEQ. Trimming shortened V by 6 bases and J by 2 bases, and 10 bases separated the two germline ends. This CDR3 comprises 14 residues. This CDR3 reads CASRGTQNTGELFC. The CDR3 coding sequence is TGTGCCAGCAGAGGGACACAAAACACCGGGGAGCTGTTTTGT.

This chain links TRBV10-3 with TRBJ1-1; D remains unclear. CDR1 is ENHRY, CDR2 SYGVKD, per germline. Between the trimmed V and J ends, which lost 4 bases and 5 bases, there was a span of 11 bases. The CDR3 runs 13 residues. CDR3 sequence: CAISGSTGTEAFF. CDR3 DNA: TGTGCCATCAGTGGAAGTACTGGGACTGAAGCTTTCTTT.

There are a few counts of this clonotype. V usage is TRBV15 and J usage is TRBJ2-1; no clear D gene. In germline, CDR1 is LNHNV, CDR2 YYDKDF (reference sequence). CDR3 length: 16 amino acids. The germline V and J ends were trimmed by 0 bases and 4 bases, with 13 bases remaining between them. In DNA form, the CDR3 reads TGTGCCACCAGCAGAGAGTTTCCCCCTAGGTACAATGAGCAGTTCTTC. Its protein product is CATSREFPPRYNEQFF.

This clonotype was counted only a few times. The gene calls are TRBV7-2 and TRBJ1-2; no firm D call. The length of the CDR3 is 13 residues. V was clipped by 5 bases and J by 1 base, with 8 bases between them. From germline, CDR1 is SGHTA and CDR2 FQGNSA. CDR3 sequence: CASSPTLNYGYTF. In nucleotides, the CDR3 is TGTGCCAGCAGCCCAACACTTAACTATGGCTACACCTTC.

The chain uses TRBV28 and TRBJ2-3; D is uncertain. This CDR3 has 11 residues. The germline gives CDR1 MDHEN, CDR2 SYDVKM. V lost 8 bases and J 4 bases, leaving 7 bases between the germline ends. CDR3 in amino acids: CASALPDTQYF. In DNA, the CDR3 is TGTGCCAGCGCTCTTCCAGATACGCAGTATTTT.

This clonotype was picked up a small number of times. The V and J genes are TRBV6-6 and TRBJ1-5; D is uncertain. Germline V gene data show CDR1 as MNHNY and CDR2 as SVGAGI (reference sequence). This CDR3 contains 10 residues. V gave up 8 bases and J gave up 9 bases, with 8 bases separating them. CDR3 region: CASGTSPQHF. DNA for the CDR3: TGTGCCAGCGGCACTTCGCCCCAGCATTTT.

The chain couples TRBV6-6 to TRBJ2-4; weak D call: TRBD1 (5 bases). V shed 5 bases and J shed 6 bases, with 23 bases lying between them. The germline gives CDR1 MNHNY, CDR2 SVGAGI (reference sequence). The CDR3 is 17 amino acids. CDR3 in amino acids: CASSKSPGPVSVNIQYF. The CDR3 DNA is TGTGCCAGCAGTAAGAGTCCAGGGCCCGTGTCGGTAAACATTCAGTACTTC.

The chain recombines TRBV19 with TRBJ1-1; D is possibly TRBD1 (5 bases). This CDR3 spans 14 amino acids. Trimming stripped 3 bases from V and 4 bases from J, with 12 bases between. CDR1 is LNHDA, CDR2 SQIVND, per germline (reference sequence). Here the CDR3 DNA reads TGTGCCAGTAGTATGCGGGGGGAGGGCACTGAAGCTTTCTTT. Translating gives CASSMRGEGTEAFF.

V gene TRBV9 combines with J gene TRBJ2-1, with unresolved D. Germline CDR1 SGDLS, CDR2 YYNGEE. V dropped 6 bases and J dropped 5 bases, with 15 bases sitting between them. The length of the CDR3 is 14 residues. Written as DNA, the CDR3 is TGTGCCAGCACCTACACCGGAGAAGACAATGAGCAGTTCTTC. Translating gives CASTYTGEDNEQFF. Complete variable domain (other parts from reference TRBV9 and TRBJ2-1): DSGVTQTPKHLITATGQRVTLRCSPRSGDLSVYWYQQSLDQGLQFLIQYYNGEERAKGNILERFSAQQFPDLHSELNLSSLELGDSALYFCASTYTGEDNEQFFGPGTRLTVL.

This clonotype has a handful of counts. The rearrangement uses TRBV7-6 and TRBJ1-5, with a weak D call TRBD1 (5 bases). V lost 4 bases and J lost 7, with 14 bases in between. CDR3 size: 14 residues. Germline CDR1 SGHVS, CDR2 FNYEAQ. CDR3 DNA sequence: TGTGCCAGCAGCTCCGGGACGCCGGACCAGCCCCAGCATTTT. Translated: CASSSGTPDQPQHF.

This CDR3 is CASSFTGEETQYF. CDR3 coding DNA: TGTGCCAGCAGCTTTACAGGAGAAGAGACCCAGTACTTC. The V and J genes are TRBV7-6 and TRBJ2-5; possibly TRBD1 for D (5 bases). The CDR3 is 13 amino acids. Germline-derived CDR1 and CDR2 are SGHVS and FNYEAQ. V lost 3 bases and J lost 3, with 8 bases in between.

There are a few counts of this clonotype. The chain is built from TRBV6-5 and TRBJ2-1, with TRBD2 matching 11 bases. CDR3 length equals 16 residues. The V segment lost 5 bases and the J segment 9 bases; nucleotides outside the gene matches: 12. Germline CDR1 and CDR2: MNHEY and SVGAGI. The CDR3 is CASSISGGALRGEQFF. CDR3 DNA: TGTGCCAGCAGTATTAGCGGGGGGGCTTTGCGGGGTGAGCAGTTCTTC.

V is TRBV4-1 and J is TRBJ2-5; 8 nucleotides align to TRBD2. Germline loops: CDR1 MGHRA, CDR2 YSYEKL. Trimming removed 6 bases from V and 5 bases from J; junction bases left unmatched: 5. The CDR3 has 13 residues. CDR3 sequence (DNA): TGCGCCAGCAGTTCCCTAGCGGGTGAGACCCAGTACTTC. This gives the protein CASSSLAGETQYF.

This clonotype occurred a few times. This rearrangement joins TRBV7-6 to TRBJ2-1; tentatively, D is TRBD2 (5 bases). CDR1 is SGHVS, CDR2 FNYEAQ, per germline. Trimming pared 10 bases from V and 1 base from J, leaving 11 bases between. The CDR3 contains 13 residues. CDR3 loop: CAIRDGSYNEQFF. CDR3 coding DNA: TGTGCCATCCGGGATGGATCCTACAATGAGCAGTTCTTC.

This clonotype was detected only a few times. J is TRBJ2-1 and V is TRBV27, with D perhaps TRBD2 (6 bases). V was cut by 1 base and J by 8 bases, with 12 bases left in between. Germline V gene lookup returns CDR1 MNHEY and CDR2 SMNVEV (reference sequence). The CDR3 loop spans 14 amino acids. As DNA, the CDR3 is TGTGCCAGCAGTTTATGGCAGGGAGGCGATGAGCAGTTCTTC. This encodes CASSLWQGGDEQFF.

This clonotype has only a few counts. This rearrangement joins TRBV12-3 or TRBV12-4 to TRBJ2-5, with 9 positions matching TRBD2. Trimming removed 1 base from V and 1 base from J; junction bases left unmatched: 7. The CDR3 is 17 amino acids. This chain's CDR3 is CASSLDNQRGVQETQYF. CDR3 nucleotides: TGTGCCAGCAGTTTAGACAACCAGCGGGGGGTCCAAGAGACCCAGTACTTC.

V and J are TRBV6-6 and TRBJ2-2; D tentatively reads TRBD1 or TRBD2 (5 bases each). The germline V gene has CDR1 MNHNY and CDR2 SVGAGI (reference sequence). Trimming took off 6 bases at V and 1 base at J, with 15 bases between the two ends. CDR3 size: 16 residues. Here the CDR3 reads CASSSSGAVNTGELFF. DNA of the CDR3: TGTGCCAGCAGCTCCTCCGGGGCCGTGAACACCGGGGAGCTGTTTTTT.

This clonotype was observed a handful of times. The gene calls are TRBV7-9 and TRBJ2-3; D not certain. The CDR3 covers 16 residues. The ends were cut back, 5 bases at V and 2 bases at J, with 17 bases in the middle. Looked up from germline, CDR1 is SEHNR and CDR2 is FQNEAQ (reference sequence). CDR3 region: CASSPAEGLDTDTQYF. The CDR3 bases are TGTGCCAGCAGCCCCGCGGAAGGGTTAGACACAGATACGCAGTATTTT.

V and J are TRBV12-3 or TRBV12-4 and TRBJ1-1; weak D call: TRBD1 (5 bases). V dropped 6 bases and J dropped 5 bases, with 10 bases sitting between them. The CDR3 is 12 amino acids. The CDR3 DNA is TGTGCCAGCAGGGTGGGGGGGACTGAAGCTTTCTTT. This sequence encodes CASRVGGTEAFF.

This clonotype has just a few counts. This rearrangement joins TRBV12-3 or TRBV12-4 to TRBJ2-2, with TRBD2 matching 10 bases. The CDR3 runs 16 residues. The ends lost 4 bases at V and 5 bases at J; junction bases unmatched: 7. CDR3 sequence reads: CASSSTGTSVTGELFF. CDR3 coding DNA: TGTGCCAGCAGTTCAACCGGGACTAGCGTTACCGGGGAGCTGTTTTTT.

This clonotype appeared once. The chain uses TRBV7-8 and TRBJ1-5; D is unresolved. Germline V gene sequence: CDR1 SGHVS, CDR2 FQNEAQ. Trimming took off 5 bases at V and 2 bases at J, with 7 bases between the two ends. This CDR3 has 13 amino acids. CDR3 region: CASSTVGNQPQHF. In nucleotides, the CDR3 is TGTGCCAGCAGCACCGTGGGCAATCAGCCCCAGCATTTT.

This clonotype was seen only a few times. The chain carries TRBV2 and TRBJ2-1; D perhaps matches TRBD1 (6 bases). Germline CDR1 and CDR2: SNHLY and FYNNEI. This CDR3 region has 14 residues. V was trimmed by 4 bases and J by 5 bases, leaving 12 bases between them. CDR3 amino acids: CASSVWGRNNEQFF. CDR3 sequence (DNA): TGTGCCAGCAGTGTATGGGGGCGAAACAATGAGCAGTTCTTC.

The chain recombines TRBV7-8 with TRBJ2-7; D possibly corresponds to TRBD2 (6 bases). Trimming pared 4 bases from V and 3 bases from J, leaving 19 bases between. In germline, CDR1 is SGHVS, CDR2 FQNEAQ. This CDR3 comprises 16 residues. The CDR3: CASSSISREMNYEQYV. CDR3 in DNA: TGTGCCAGCAGCTCCATCAGCCGGGAGATGAACTACGAGCAGTACGTC.

The J gene is TRBJ2-5, the V gene TRBV7-8; 8 positions match TRBD1. Germline V CDR1 and CDR2: SGHVS, FQNEAQ. The CDR3 extends over 16 amino acids. After removal of 2 bases from V and 7 bases from J, the junction contained 12 bases not matched to a gene. CDR3 loop: CASSLSAGGPRGTQYF. The CDR3 DNA follows: TGTGCCAGCAGCTTATCGGCAGGGGGCCCCCGTGGGACCCAGTACTTC.

This chain joins TRBV7-2 and TRBJ2-3; D ambiguous. CDR1 is SGHTA, CDR2 FQGNSA, per germline. This CDR3 is 15 amino acids long. Trimming left V 5 bases short and J 4 bases short, with 16 bases between. DNA for the CDR3: TGTGCCAGCAGCCCAGCTCTCGTGTATGCAGATACGCAGTATTTT. Its protein product is CASSPALVYADTQYF.

Only a few counts were recorded for this clonotype. The chain is built from TRBV4-1 and TRBJ2-4; tentative D call: TRBD1 (6 bases). Germline V gives CDR1 MGHRA, CDR2 YSYEKL. Trimming took 1 base from V and 7 from J, leaving 11 bases between them. The CDR3 length is 14 residues. The CDR3 DNA reads as TGCGCCAGCAGCCAAGGGCAGGGGCTTAACATTCAGTACTTC. Translating gives CASSQGQGLNIQYF.

The chain couples TRBV4-1 to TRBJ2-5, with 9 bases matching TRBD1. Germline V lookup: CDR1 MGHRA, CDR2 YSYEKL. The V gene end was trimmed by 8 bases and the J gene end by 5 bases; junction bases not matched to a gene: 9. This CDR3 spans 14 amino acids. This CDR3 reads CASRPTGGVETQYF. CDR3 nucleotide sequence: TGCGCCAGCCGACCCACAGGGGGCGTTGAGACCCAGTACTTC.